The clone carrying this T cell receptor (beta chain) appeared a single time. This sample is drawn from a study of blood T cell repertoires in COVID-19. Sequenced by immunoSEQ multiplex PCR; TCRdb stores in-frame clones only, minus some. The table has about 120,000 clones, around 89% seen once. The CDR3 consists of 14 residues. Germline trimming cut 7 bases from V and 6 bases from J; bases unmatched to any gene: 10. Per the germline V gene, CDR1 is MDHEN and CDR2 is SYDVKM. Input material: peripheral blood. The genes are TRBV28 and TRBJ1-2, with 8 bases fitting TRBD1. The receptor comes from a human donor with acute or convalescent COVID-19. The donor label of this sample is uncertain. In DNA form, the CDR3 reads TGTGCCAGCACGATAAACAGGGGACAGGATGGCTACACCTTC. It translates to CASTINRGQDGYTF.